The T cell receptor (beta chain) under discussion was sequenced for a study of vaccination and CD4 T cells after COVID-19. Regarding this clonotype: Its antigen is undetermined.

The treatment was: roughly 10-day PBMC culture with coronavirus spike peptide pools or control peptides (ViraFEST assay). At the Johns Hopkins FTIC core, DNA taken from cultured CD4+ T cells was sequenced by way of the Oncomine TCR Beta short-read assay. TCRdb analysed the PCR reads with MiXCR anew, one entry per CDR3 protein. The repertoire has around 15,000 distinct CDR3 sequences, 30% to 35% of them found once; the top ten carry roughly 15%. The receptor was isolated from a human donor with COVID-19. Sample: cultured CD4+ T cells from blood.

The CDR3 sequence: CASSEGGSSTDTQYF. The DNA of the CDR3 is TGTGCCAGCAGTGAAGGAGGCAGTAGCACAGATACGCAGTATTTT. This chain connects TRBV12-3 or TRBV12-4 to TRBJ2-3; possibly TRBD2 for D (5 bases). The CDR3 covers 15 residues. V dropped 5 bases and J dropped 0 bases, with 12 bases sitting between them.